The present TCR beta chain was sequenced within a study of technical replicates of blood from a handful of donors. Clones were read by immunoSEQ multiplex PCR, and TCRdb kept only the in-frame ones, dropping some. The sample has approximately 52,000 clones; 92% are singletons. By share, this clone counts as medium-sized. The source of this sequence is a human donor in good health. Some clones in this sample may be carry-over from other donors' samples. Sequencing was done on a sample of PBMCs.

The CDR3: CASSPSTGFYEQYF. The CDR3 DNA sequence: TGCGCCAGCAGCCCGAGCACCGGGTTCTACGAGCAGTACTTC. This chain links TRBV4-1 with TRBJ2-7; D remains ambiguous. The CDR3 loop spans 14 amino acids. V dropped 4 bases and J dropped 3 bases, with 13 bases sitting between them. Germline V CDR1 and CDR2: MGHRA, YSYEKL.